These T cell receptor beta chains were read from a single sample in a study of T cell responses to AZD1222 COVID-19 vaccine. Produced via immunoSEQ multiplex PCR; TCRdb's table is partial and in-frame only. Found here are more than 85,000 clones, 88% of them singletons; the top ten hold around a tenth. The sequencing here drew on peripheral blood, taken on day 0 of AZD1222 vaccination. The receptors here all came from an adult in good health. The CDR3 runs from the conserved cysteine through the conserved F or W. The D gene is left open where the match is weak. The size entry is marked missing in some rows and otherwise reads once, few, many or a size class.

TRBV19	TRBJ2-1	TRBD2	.	CASSPPGLAGTVSYNEQFF	TGTGCCAGTAGTCCACCGGGACTAGCGGGAACCGTCTCCTACAATGAGCAGTTCTTC
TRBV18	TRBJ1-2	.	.	CASSPTARLYGYTF	TGTGCCAGCTCACCGACGGCACGGTTATATGGCTACACCTTC
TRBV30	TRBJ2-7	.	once	CAWSRVRRYEQYF	TGTGCCTGGAGTAGGGTCCGAAGATACGAGCAGTACTTC
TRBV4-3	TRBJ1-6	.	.	CASSQDRGYNSPLHF	TGCGCCAGCAGCCAAGATCGTGGGTATAATTCACCCCTCCACTTT
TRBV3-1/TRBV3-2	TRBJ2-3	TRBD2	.	CASSQRTSGRGSDTQYF	TGTGCCAGCAGCCAAAGGACTAGCGGGAGGGGTTCAGATACGCAGTATTTT
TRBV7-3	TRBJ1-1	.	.	CASSLTTGGTTEAFF	TGTGCCAGCAGCTTAACGACCGGGGGTACCACTGAAGCTTTCTTT
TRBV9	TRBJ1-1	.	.	CASSERATNTEAFF	TGTGCCAGCAGCGAGAGGGCGACGAACACTGAAGCTTTCTTT
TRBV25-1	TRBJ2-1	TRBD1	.	CASRLGTGGMNEQFF	TGTGCCAGCAGACTCGGGACAGGGGGCATGAATGAGCAGTTCTTC
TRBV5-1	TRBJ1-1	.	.	CASSLVAGMNTEAFF	TGCGCCAGCAGCTTGGTAGCAGGGATGAACACTGAAGCTTTCTTT
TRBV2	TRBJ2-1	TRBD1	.	CASSEDRGGYNEQFF	TGTGCCAGCAGTGAAGACAGGGGTGGATACAATGAGCAGTTCTTC
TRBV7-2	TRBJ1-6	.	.	CASSLSSGDNSPLHF	TGTGCCAGCAGCTTAAGTTCAGGGGATAATTCACCCCTCCACTTT
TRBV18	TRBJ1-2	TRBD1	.	CASSPPWRIQGATFYGYTF	TGTGCCAGCTCACCACCGTGGCGAATACAGGGGGCGACATTCTATGGCTACACCTTC
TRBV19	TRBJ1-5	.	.	CASSSVRTNQPQHF	TGTGCCAGTAGTTCCGTGAGGACCAATCAGCCCCAGCATTTT
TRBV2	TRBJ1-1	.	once	CASRSGSSYAEAFF	TGTGCCAGCAGAAGCGGCAGCAGTTACGCTGAAGCTTTCTTT
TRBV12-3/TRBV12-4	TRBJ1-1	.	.	CASRKGGEAFF	TGTGCCAGCAGGAAGGGCGGTGAAGCTTTCTTT
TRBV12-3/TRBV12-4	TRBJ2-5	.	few	CASSFAAQETQYF	TGTGCCAGCAGTTTCGCGGCTCAAGAGACCCAGTACTTC
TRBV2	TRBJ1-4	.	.	CASGGGATNEKLFF	TGTGCCAGCGGAGGAGGTGCAACTAATGAAAAACTGTTTTTT
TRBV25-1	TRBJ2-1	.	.	CASSAWDAEQFF	TGTGCCAGCAGTGCTTGGGACGCCGAGCAGTTCTTC
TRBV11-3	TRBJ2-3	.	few	CASSLGSTDTQYF	TGTGCCAGCAGCTTGGGATCGACAGATACGCAGTATTTT
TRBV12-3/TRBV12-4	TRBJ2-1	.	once	CASSLGTYNEQFF	TGTGCCAGCAGTTTAGGCACCTACAATGAGCAGTTCTTC
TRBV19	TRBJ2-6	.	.	CASGIFPGANVLTF	TGTGCCAGCGGGATTTTCCCGGGGGCCAACGTCCTGACTTTC
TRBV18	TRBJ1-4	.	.	CASSPRTTNEKLFF	TGTGCCAGCTCACCGAGAACAACTAATGAAAAACTGTTTTTT
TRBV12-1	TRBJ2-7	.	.	CASSSSFRRTTYEQYF	TGTGCCAGCAGCTCCAGTTTTAGGCGAACAACCTACGAGCAGTACTTC
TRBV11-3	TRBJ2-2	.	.	CASSSSGTNTGELFF	TGTGCCAGCAGCTCGAGCGGAACGAACACCGGGGAGCTGTTTTTT
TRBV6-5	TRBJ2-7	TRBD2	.	CASSYSTSGANYEQYF	TGTGCCAGCAGTTACTCGACCAGCGGGGCGAACTACGAGCAGTACTTC
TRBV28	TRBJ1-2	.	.	CASSFDGASNYGYTF	TGTGCCAGCAGTTTCGACGGGGCTTCTAACTATGGCTACACCTTC
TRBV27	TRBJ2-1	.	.	CASSSRTGRSSYNEQFF	TGTGCCAGCAGTTCAAGGACGGGGAGGAGCTCCTACAATGAGCAGTTCTTC
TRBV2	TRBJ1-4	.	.	CASSDIGATNEKLFF	TGTGCCAGCAGTGATATCGGAGCAACTAATGAAAAACTGTTTTTT
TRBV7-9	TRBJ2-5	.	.	CASSSDSLEETQYF	TGTGCCAGCAGCTCGGACAGCCTTGAAGAGACCCAGTACTTC
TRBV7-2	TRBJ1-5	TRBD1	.	CASSFRRQGEVQPQHF	TGTGCCAGCAGCTTTCGAAGACAGGGGGAAGTTCAGCCCCAGCATTTT
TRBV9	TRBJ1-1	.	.	CASSVLGAGNTEAFF	TGTGCCAGCAGCGTCCTGGGGGCGGGGAACACTGAAGCTTTCTTT
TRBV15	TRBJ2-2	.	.	CATSRDRLASTGELFF	TGTGCCACCAGCAGAGATCGGCTAGCGAGCACCGGGGAGCTGTTTTTT
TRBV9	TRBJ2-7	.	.	CASSVGSGSAHEQYF	TGTGCCAGCAGCGTAGGGTCAGGATCAGCCCACGAGCAGTACTTC
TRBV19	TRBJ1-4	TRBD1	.	CASSMDRINEKLFF	TGTGCCAGTAGTATGGACAGGATCAATGAAAAACTGTTTTTT
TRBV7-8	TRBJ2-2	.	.	CASSFTGLGALSTGELFF	TGTGCCAGCAGCTTCACAGGGCTGGGGGCCCTTAGTACCGGGGAGCTGTTTTTT
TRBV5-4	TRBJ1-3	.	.	CASSLPQGNSGNTIYF	TGTGCCAGCAGCTTACCGCAGGGGAATTCTGGAAACACCATATATTTT
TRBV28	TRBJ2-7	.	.	CASSLSHYEQYF	TGTGCCAGCAGTTTATCCCACTACGAGCAGTACTTC
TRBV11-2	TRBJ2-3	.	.	CASSLSVSTDTQYF	TGTGCCAGCAGCTTATCAGTTAGCACAGATACGCAGTATTTT
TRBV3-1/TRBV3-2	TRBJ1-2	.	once	CASSQTISGPLNGYTF	TGTGCCAGCAGCCAAACTATATCCGGGCCCCTTAATGGCTACACCTTC
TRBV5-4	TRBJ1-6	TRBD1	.	CASSAPDRGNSPLHF	TGTGCCAGCAGCGCGCCGGACAGGGGGAATTCACCCCTCCACTTT
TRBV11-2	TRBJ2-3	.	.	CASSLRQQGTDTQYF	TGTGCCAGCAGCTTACGTCAACAGGGAACAGATACGCAGTATTTT
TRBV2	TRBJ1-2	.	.	CASSSTSPNYGYTF	TGTGCCAGCAGTTCTACGTCACCTAACTATGGCTACACCTTC
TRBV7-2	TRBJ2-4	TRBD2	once	CASSLVGRGAKNIQYF	TGTGCCAGCAGCTTAGTGGGGCGGGGGGCCAAAAACATTCAGTACTTC
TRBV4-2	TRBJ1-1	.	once	CASSQGMHSTEAFF	TGTGCCAGCAGCCAAGGAATGCACAGCACTGAAGCTTTCTTT
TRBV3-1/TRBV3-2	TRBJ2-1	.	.	CASSLRTNYNEQFF	TGTGCCAGCAGCCTGCGGACCAACTACAATGAGCAGTTCTTC
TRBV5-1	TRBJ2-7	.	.	CASSPISGSSYEQYF	TGCGCCAGCAGCCCGATTAGCGGCAGCTCCTACGAGCAGTACTTC
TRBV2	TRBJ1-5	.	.	CASMTRVGNQPQHF	TGTGCCAGCATGACCAGGGTTGGCAATCAGCCCCAGCATTTT
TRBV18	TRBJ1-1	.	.	CASSPPAKSDTEAFF	TGTGCCAGCTCACCACCAGCCAAATCGGACACTGAAGCTTTCTTT
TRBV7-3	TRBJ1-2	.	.	CASSLTWGGVNGYTF	TGTGCCAGCAGCTTAACGTGGGGAGGGGTGAATGGCTACACCTTC
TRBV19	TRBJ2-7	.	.	CASSLEQGGYEQYF	TGTGCCAGTAGTTTAGAACAGGGAGGCTACGAGCAGTACTTC
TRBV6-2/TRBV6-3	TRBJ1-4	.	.	CASSYLNNEKLFF	TGTGCCAGCAGTTACCTAAATAATGAAAAACTGTTTTTT
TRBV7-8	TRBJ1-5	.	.	CASSPGTSNQPQHF	TGTGCCAGCAGCCCAGGTACTAGCAATCAGCCCCAGCATTTT
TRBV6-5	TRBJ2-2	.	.	CASIYDLNGELFF	TGTGCCAGCATCTACGACTTGAACGGAGAGCTGTTTTTT
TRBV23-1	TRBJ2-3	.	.	CAIPLRVLVDTQYF	TGCGCCATACCGCTTCGCGTTCTGGTAGATACGCAGTATTTT
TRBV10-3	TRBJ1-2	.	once	CAISEPRGGYTF	TGTGCCATCAGTGAGCCCAGGGGTGGCTACACCTTC